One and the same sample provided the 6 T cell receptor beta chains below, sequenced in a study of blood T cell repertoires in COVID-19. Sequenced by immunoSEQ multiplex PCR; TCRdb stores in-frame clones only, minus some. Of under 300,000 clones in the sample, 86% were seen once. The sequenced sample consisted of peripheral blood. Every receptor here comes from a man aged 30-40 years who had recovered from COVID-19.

Written as DNA, the CDR3 is TGTGCCAGCAGCGCTACCAGCGGGTGGCCAGATACGCAGTATTTT. Protein product: CASSATSGWPDTQYF. The chain is built from TRBV6-5 and TRBJ2-3; possible D gene TRBD2, 6 bases. Trimming pared 6 bases from V and 4 bases from J, leaving 17 bases between. This CDR3 is built from 15 residues. Germline CDR1 reads MNHEY; CDR2 reads SVGAGI.

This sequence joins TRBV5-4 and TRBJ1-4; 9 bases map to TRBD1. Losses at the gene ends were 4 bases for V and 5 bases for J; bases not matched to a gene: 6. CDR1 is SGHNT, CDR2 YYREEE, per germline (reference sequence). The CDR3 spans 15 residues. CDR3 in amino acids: CASSATGTGNEKLFF. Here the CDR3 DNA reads TGTGCCAGCAGCGCTACCGGGACAGGGAATGAAAAACTGTTTTTT.

DNA of the CDR3: TGCGCCAGCAGGCTCCAGGGGGAAAAACTGTTTTTT. Encoded protein: CASRLQGEKLFF. V gene TRBV4-1 combines with J gene TRBJ1-4; weak D call: TRBD1 (6 bases). The CDR3 is 12 residues long. V gave up 6 bases and J gave up 8 bases, with 10 bases separating them. Germline V CDR1 and CDR2: MGHRA, YSYEKL.

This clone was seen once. CDR3 DNA sequence: TGTGCCAGCAGCTTAAGTAGCGTGGCGGGCGAGCAGTACTTC. It is translated as CASSLSSVAGEQYF. This chain joins TRBV11-2 and TRBJ2-7; possible D gene TRBD2, 5 bases. This CDR3 is 14 amino acids long. Germline lookup yields CDR1 SGHAT and CDR2 FQNNGV. Trimming took 2 bases from V and 6 from J, leaving 14 bases between them.

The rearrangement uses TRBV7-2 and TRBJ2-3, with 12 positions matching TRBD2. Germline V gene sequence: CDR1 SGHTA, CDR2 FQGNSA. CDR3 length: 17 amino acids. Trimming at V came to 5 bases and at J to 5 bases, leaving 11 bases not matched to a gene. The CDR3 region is CASSPDRTSGVGDTQYF. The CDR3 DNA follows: TGTGCCAGCAGCCCCGATAGGACTAGCGGGGTGGGAGATACGCAGTATTTT.

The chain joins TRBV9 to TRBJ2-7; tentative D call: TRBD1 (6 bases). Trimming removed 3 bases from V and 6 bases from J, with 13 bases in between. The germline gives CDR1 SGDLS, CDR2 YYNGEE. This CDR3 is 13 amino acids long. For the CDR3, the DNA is TGTGCCAGCAGCGACAGGGACCGTGGCGAGCAGTACTTC. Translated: CASSDRDRGEQYF.